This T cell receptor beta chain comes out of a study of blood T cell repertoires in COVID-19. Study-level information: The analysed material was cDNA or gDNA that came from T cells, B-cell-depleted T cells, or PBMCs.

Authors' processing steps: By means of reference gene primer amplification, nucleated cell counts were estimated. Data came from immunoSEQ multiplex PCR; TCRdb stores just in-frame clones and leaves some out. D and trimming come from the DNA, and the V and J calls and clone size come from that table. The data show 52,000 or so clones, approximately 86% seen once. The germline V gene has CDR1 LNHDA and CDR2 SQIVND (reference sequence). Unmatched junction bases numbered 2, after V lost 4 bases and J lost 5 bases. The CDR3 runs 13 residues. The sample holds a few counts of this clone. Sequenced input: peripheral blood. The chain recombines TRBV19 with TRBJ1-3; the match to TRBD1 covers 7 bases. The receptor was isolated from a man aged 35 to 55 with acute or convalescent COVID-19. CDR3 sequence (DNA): TGTGCCAGTAGTACCAGGGGGAGAAACACCATATATTTT. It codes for CASSTRGRNTIYF.